What follows are 18 T cell receptor beta chains derived from one specimen sequenced in a study of OX40 agonist ivuxolimab in advanced cancers. Assay: immunoSEQ multiplex PCR; the TCRdb copy retains only in-frame clones and omits some. The sample holds about 77,000 clones; around four fifths are singletons and the top ten take roughly 0.77%. The sample here was CD4+ or CD8+ T cells sorted from blood, taken in a trial of the OX40 agonist ivuxolimab. The source is an adult with an advanced solid tumor such as melanoma, head and neck, liver or kidney cancer.

The chain has TRBV19 and TRBJ2-7, with 8 bases lining up with TRBD2. The J segment lost 2 bases and the V segment lost 4 bases, leaving 4 bases of the junction unmatched. Germline values: CDR1 LNHDA, CDR2 SQIVND (reference sequence). The CDR3 loop spans 14 amino acids. CDR3 nucleotides: TGTGCCAGTAGTAGGACGGGGGGGACCTACGAGCAGTACTTC. Its translation is CASSRTGGTYEQYF.

The chain couples TRBV27 to TRBJ2-1; weak D call: TRBD2 (7 bases). The CDR3 extends over 18 amino acids. Trimming removed 6 bases at V and 7 bases at J, with 28 bases between. Germline V lookup: CDR1 MNHEY, CDR2 SMNVEV (reference sequence). The CDR3 DNA reads as TGTGCCAGCAGCCCATCCGGCGGGGGCAGTAAGTCGATAAATGAGCAGTTCTTC. Its protein is CASSPSGGGSKSINEQFF.

This clone was observed once. The gene calls are TRBV7-2 and TRBJ2-3; TRBD2 matches at 11 bases. This CDR3 has 17 amino acids. The V gene's germline CDR1 is SGHTA and CDR2 FQGNSA. V shed 1 base and J 3 bases; nucleotides not matched to a gene: 6. CDR3 protein: CASSLGALAGGTDTQYF. The CDR3 region has the DNA TGTGCCAGCAGCTTAGGGGCCCTAGCGGGGGGAACAGATACGCAGTATTTT.

The chain uses TRBV19 and TRBJ2-2; 8 positions agree with TRBD1. V was pared by 1 base and J by 5 bases, with 6 bases of the junction left unmatched. Per the germline V gene, CDR1 is LNHDA and CDR2 is SQIVND (reference sequence). CDR3 length: 16 amino acids. The CDR3 coding sequence is TGTGCCAGTAGTATAGCGTCAGGGGGCCGAACCGGGGAGCTGTTTTTT. It is translated as CASSIASGGRTGELFF.

The rearrangement links TRBV5-6 to TRBJ2-5; weak D call: TRBD1 (5 bases). The CDR3 runs to 13 residues. The ends were cut back, 5 bases at V and 1 base at J, with 9 bases in the middle. Germline V gene sequence: CDR1 SGHDT, CDR2 YYEEEE. In nucleotides, the CDR3 is TGTGCCAGCAGAAGACAGATCCAAGAGACCCAGTACTTC. Its protein is CASRRQIQETQYF.

The chain links TRBV20-1 to TRBJ1-1; D is undetermined. This CDR3 has 11 residues. The germline V gene has CDR1 DFQATT and CDR2 SNEGSKA (reference sequence). Trimming took off 1 base at V and 6 bases at J, with 6 bases between the two ends. CDR3 loop: CSARGSAEAFF. The CDR3 nucleotides read TGCAGTGCTAGAGGGTCCGCTGAAGCTTTCTTT.

The gene calls are TRBV21-1 and TRBJ1-1; the table's TRBD1 call for D was not verified on the DNA. TRBV21-1 corresponds to a pseudogene. CDR3 length: 13 residues. CDR3 in amino acids: CASSIQGNTEAFF. CDR3 sequence (DNA): TGTGCCAGCAGCATACAGGGTAACACTGAAGCTTTCTTT.

V is TRBV2 and J is TRBJ1-1; TRBD1 agrees at 7 bases. Germline lookup yields CDR1 SNHLY and CDR2 FYNNEI. This CDR3 is built from 16 residues. With 1 base clipped from V and 4 bases from J, the junction kept 9 bases outside the gene matches. The CDR3 here is CASSEGQTGFPTEAFF. The CDR3 nucleotides read TGTGCCAGCAGTGAAGGACAGACAGGGTTTCCCACTGAAGCTTTCTTT. Full variable domain (outside the CDR3, taken from reference TRBV2 and TRBJ1-1): EPEVTQTPSHQVTQMGQEVILRCVPISNHLYFYWYRQILGQKVEFLVSFYNNEISEKSEIFDDQFSVERPDGSNFTLKIRSTKLEDSAMYFCASSEGQTGFPTEAFFGQGTRLTVV.

The chain uses TRBV6-6 and TRBJ1-2; 10 bases fit TRBD1. The CDR3 extends over 16 amino acids. Germline loops: CDR1 MNHNY, CDR2 SVGAGI (reference sequence). With V trimmed by 5 bases and J by 1 base, 7 bases remained unmatched. CDR3 nucleotides: TGTGCCAGCAGTCGAAGGGACAGGGGATATAACTATGGCTACACCTTC. Translated: CASSRRDRGYNYGYTF.

This clone was counted once. The chain employs TRBV7-2 and TRBJ2-7; 11 bases map to TRBD2. The germline V gene encodes CDR1 SGHTA and CDR2 FQGNSA. The V and J ends lost 5 bases and 3 bases, in that order; junction bases with no gene match: 6. This CDR3 has 15 amino acids. CDR3 nucleotide sequence: TGTGCCAGCAGCCCTGATACTAGCGGGGGCTACGAGCAGTACTTC. Residues: CASSPDTSGGYEQYF.

The V and J genes are TRBV11-3 and TRBJ1-2; unclear D gene. Germline V CDR1 and CDR2: SGHNT, YENEEA. Trimming pared 5 bases from V and 7 bases from J, leaving 14 bases between. The length of the CDR3 is 13 residues. The CDR3 protein is CASSLRNSAGYTF. The CDR3 DNA reads as TGTGCCAGCAGCCTTCGTAATTCGGCTGGCTACACCTTC.

This clone was detected only once. The chain has TRBV5-6 and TRBJ1-1; TRBD1 is a possible D gene (6 bases). V was shortened by 0 bases and J by 0 bases, with 12 bases between the two germline ends. The CDR3 is 16 residues long. Germline V CDR1 and CDR2: SGHDT, YYEEEE. The CDR3 protein is CASSLGPGTMNTEAFF. The CDR3 DNA is TGTGCCAGCAGCTTGGGCCCCGGGACAATGAACACTGAAGCTTTCTTT. The variable domain in full, with the rest retrieved from reference TRBV5-6 and TRBJ1-1, is DAGVTQSPTHLIKTRGQQVTLRCSPKSGHDTVSWYQQALGQGPQFIFQYYEEEERQRGNFPDRFSGHQFPNYSSELNVNALLLGDSALYLCASSLGPGTMNTEAFFGQGTRLTVV.

This chain joins TRBV5-1 and TRBJ1-1, with D possibly being TRBD1 (6 bases). The germline gives CDR1 SGHRS, CDR2 YFSETQ. The CDR3 extends over 15 amino acids. V lost 0 bases to trimming and J lost 5 bases, with 14 bases between them. The CDR3 sequence is CASSLVPGQGTEAFF. Here the CDR3 DNA reads TGCGCCAGCAGCTTGGTACCGGGGCAGGGGACTGAAGCTTTCTTT. The full variable domain, its missing parts supplied by reference TRBV5-1 and TRBJ1-1, is KAGVTQTPRYLIKTRGQQVTLSCSPISGHRSVSWYQQTPGQGLQFLFEYFSETQRNKGNFPGRFSGRQFSNSRSEMNVSTLELGDSALYLCASSLVPGQGTEAFFGQGTRLTVV.

This chain uses TRBV11-2 with TRBJ2-5; D uncertain. Near its end, the DNA agrees better with TRBJ2-7, so the J call may be wrong. Germline values: CDR1 SGHAT, CDR2 FQNNGV. This CDR3 comprises 14 residues. CDR3: CASSLSFPSYEQYF. The CDR3 nucleotides read TGTGCCAGCAGCTTAAGTTTTCCCTCCTACGAGCAGTACTTC.

V and J are TRBV29-1 and TRBJ1-5; D perhaps matches TRBD1 (5 bases). CDR1 SQVTM and CDR2 ANQGSEA come from the germline V gene. The CDR3 extends over 13 amino acids. V gave up 3 bases and J gave up 6 bases, with 12 bases separating them. CDR3 loop: CSVDSGLGQPQHF. Here the CDR3 DNA reads TGCAGCGTTGATTCGGGACTAGGTCAGCCCCAGCATTTT.

The chain is built from TRBV5-3 and TRBJ2-7, with 10 bases aligning to TRBD2. TRBV5-3 is recorded as an ORF, its role being uncertain. After removal of 8 bases from V and 4 bases from J, the junction contained 12 bases not matched to a gene. CDR3 length: 15 residues. In nucleotides, the CDR3 is TGTGCCAGCTCGTATCCGAGCGGGGGGGCTTACGAGCAGTACTTC. This codes for CASSYPSGGAYEQYF.

This sequence joins TRBV27 and TRBJ1-2; D not resolved. Trimming cost V 0 bases and J 4 bases, with 12 bases left between them. Germline V lookup: CDR1 MNHEY, CDR2 SMNVEV (reference sequence). CDR3 length: 15 residues. The CDR3 protein is CASSLSSGGGYGYTF. DNA of the CDR3: TGTGCCAGCAGTTTATCGTCAGGAGGAGGCTATGGCTACACCTTC.

The chain has TRBV28 and TRBJ1-1; D perhaps matches TRBD1 (5 bases). The CDR3 runs 15 residues. Germline CDR1 and CDR2: MDHEN and SYDVKM. V dropped 2 bases and J dropped 5 bases, with 15 bases sitting between them. The CDR3, as DNA: TGTGCCAGCAGTTTAAGGCCAGGGAGAGGGACTGAAGCTTTCTTT. Translated: CASSLRPGRGTEAFF.